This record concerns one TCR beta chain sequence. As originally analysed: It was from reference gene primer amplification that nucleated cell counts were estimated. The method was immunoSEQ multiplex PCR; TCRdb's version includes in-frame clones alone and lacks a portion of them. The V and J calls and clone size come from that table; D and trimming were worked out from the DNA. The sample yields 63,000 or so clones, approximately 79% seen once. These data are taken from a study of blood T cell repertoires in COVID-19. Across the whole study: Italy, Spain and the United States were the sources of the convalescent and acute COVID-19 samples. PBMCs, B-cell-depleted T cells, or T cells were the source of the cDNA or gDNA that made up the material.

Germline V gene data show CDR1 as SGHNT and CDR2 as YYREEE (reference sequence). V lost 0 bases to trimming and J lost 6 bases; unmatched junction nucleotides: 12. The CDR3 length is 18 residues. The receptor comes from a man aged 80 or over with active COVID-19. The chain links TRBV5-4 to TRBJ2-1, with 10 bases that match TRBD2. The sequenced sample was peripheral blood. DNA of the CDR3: TGTGCCAGCAGCTTGGCTAGCGGGAGAAGAGGGGGGATCAATGAGCAGTTCTTC. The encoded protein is CASSLASGRRGGINEQFF.